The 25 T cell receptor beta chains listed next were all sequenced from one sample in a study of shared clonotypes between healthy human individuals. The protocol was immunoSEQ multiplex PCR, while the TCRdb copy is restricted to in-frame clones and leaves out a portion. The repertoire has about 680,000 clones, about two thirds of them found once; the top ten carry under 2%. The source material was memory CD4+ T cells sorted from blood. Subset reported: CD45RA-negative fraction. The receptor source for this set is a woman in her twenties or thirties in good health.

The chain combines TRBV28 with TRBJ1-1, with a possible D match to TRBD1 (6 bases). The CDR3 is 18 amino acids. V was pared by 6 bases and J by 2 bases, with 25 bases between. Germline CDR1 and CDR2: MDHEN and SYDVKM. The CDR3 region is CASRPNLGALEPNTEAFF. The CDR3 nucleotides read TGTGCCAGCAGACCAAACTTGGGGGCGCTAGAGCCTAACACTGAAGCTTTCTTT.

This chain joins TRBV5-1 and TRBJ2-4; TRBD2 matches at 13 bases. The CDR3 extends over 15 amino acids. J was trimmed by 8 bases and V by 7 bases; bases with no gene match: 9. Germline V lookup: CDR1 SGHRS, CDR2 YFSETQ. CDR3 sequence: CASGKGTSGTDIQYF. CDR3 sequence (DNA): TGCGCCAGCGGGAAAGGGACTAGCGGGACAGACATTCAGTACTTC.

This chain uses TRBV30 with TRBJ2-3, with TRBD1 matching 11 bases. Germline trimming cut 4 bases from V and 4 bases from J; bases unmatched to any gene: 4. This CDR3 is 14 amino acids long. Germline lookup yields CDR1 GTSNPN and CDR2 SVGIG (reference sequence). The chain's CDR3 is CAWTPGQGADTQYF. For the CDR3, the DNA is TGTGCCTGGACCCCGGGACAGGGGGCAGATACGCAGTATTTT.

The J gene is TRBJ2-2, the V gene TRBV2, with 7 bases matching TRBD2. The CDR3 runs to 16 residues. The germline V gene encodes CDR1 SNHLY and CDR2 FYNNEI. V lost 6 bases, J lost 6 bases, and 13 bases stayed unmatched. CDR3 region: CASSAIRLARAGELFF. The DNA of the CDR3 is TGTGCCAGCAGCGCTATTAGACTAGCCAGGGCCGGGGAGCTGTTTTTT. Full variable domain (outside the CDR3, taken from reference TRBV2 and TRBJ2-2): EPEVTQTPSHQVTQMGQEVILRCVPISNHLYFYWYRQILGQKVEFLVSFYNNEISEKSEIFDDQFSVERPDGSNFTLKIRSTKLEDSAMYFCASSAIRLARAGELFFGEGSRLTVL.

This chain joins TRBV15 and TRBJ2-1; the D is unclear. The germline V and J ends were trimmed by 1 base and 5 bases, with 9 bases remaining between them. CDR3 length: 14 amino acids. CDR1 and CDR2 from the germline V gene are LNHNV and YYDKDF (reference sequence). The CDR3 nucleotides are TGTGCCACCAGCAGAGTCCGGCCAAACAATGAGCAGTTCTTC. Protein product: CATSRVRPNNEQFF.

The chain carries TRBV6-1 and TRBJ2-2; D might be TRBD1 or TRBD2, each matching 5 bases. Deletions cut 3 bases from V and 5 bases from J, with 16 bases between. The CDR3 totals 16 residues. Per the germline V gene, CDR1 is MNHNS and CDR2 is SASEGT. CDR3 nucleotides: TGTGCCAGCAGTGACTTCCGGGACCGAGGAACCGGGGAGCTGTTTTTT. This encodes CASSDFRDRGTGELFF.

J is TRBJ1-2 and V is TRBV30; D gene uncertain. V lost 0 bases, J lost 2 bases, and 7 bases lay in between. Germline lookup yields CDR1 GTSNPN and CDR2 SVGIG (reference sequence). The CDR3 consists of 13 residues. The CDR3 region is CAWSVPANYGYTF. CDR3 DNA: TGTGCCTGGAGTGTACCAGCGAACTATGGCTACACCTTC.

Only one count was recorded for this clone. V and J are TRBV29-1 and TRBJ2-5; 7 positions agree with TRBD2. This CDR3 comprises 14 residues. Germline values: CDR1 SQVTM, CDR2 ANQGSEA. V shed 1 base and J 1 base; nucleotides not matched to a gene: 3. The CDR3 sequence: CSVEGIAGQETQYF. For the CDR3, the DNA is TGCAGCGTTGAAGGGATAGCGGGCCAAGAGACCCAGTACTTC.

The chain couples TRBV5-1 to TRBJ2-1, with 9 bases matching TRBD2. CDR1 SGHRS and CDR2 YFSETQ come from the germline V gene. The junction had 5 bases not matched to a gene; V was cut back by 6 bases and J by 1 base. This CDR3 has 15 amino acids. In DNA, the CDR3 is TGCGCCAGCACCCCCGGACTAGCGTCCTACAATGAGCAGTTCTTC. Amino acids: CASTPGLASYNEQFF. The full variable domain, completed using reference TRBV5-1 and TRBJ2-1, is KAGVTQTPRYLIKTRGQQVTLSCSPISGHRSVSWYQQTPGQGLQFLFEYFSETQRNKGNFPGRFSGRQFSNSRSEMNVSTLELGDSALYLCASTPGLASYNEQFFGPGTRLTVL.

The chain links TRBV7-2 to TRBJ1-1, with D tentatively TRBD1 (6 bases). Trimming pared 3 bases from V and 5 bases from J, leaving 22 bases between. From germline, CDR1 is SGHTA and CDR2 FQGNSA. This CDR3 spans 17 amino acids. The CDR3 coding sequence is TGTGCCAGCAGCTTCTCCCGAGGGGGGGAAATGGGGACTGAAGCTTTCTTT. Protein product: CASSFSRGGEMGTEAFF.

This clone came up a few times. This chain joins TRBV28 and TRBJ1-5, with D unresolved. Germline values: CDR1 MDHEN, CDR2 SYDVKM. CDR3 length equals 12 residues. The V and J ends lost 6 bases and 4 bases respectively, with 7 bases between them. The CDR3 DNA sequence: TGTGCCAGCAGCAAGAATAATCAGCCCCAGCATTTT. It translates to CASSKNNQPQHF.

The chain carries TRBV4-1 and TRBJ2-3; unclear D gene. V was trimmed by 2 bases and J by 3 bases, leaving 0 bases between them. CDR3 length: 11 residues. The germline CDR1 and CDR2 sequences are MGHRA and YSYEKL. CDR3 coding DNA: TGCGCCAGCAGCCAAACAGATACGCAGTATTTT. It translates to CASSQTDTQYF.

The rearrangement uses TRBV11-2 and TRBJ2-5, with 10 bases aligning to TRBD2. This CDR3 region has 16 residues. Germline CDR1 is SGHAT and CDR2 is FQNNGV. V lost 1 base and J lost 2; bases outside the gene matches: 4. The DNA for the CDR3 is TGTGCCAGCAGCTTAGGCACTAGCGGGAAACAAGAGACCCAGTACTTC. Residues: CASSLGTSGKQETQYF.

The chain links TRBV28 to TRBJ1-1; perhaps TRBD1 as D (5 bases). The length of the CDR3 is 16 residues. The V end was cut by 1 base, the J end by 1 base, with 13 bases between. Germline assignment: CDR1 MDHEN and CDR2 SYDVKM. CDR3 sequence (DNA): TGTGCCAGCAGTTTATCAGGGCAGGGCGGGAACACTGAAGCTTTCTTT. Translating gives CASSLSGQGGNTEAFF.

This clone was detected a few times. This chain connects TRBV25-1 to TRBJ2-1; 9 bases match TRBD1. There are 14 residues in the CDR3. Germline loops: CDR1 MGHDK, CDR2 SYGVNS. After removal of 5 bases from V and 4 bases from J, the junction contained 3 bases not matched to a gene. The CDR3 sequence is CASSWDRVYNEQFF. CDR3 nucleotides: TGTGCCAGCAGTTGGGACAGGGTATACAATGAGCAGTTCTTC.

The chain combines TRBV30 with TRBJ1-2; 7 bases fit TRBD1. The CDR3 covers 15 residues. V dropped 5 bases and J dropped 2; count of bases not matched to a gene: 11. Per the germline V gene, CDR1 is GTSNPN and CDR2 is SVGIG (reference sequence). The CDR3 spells CAWDRSGTANYGYTF. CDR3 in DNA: TGTGCCTGGGATAGGTCCGGGACAGCGAACTATGGCTACACCTTC.

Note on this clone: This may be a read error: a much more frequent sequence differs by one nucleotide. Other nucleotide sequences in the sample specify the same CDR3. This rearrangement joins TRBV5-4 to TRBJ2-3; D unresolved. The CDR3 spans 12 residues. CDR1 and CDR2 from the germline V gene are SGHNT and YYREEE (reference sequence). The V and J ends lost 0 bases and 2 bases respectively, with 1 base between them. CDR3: CASSLATDTQYF. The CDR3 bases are TGTGCCAGCAGCTTGGCCACAGATACGCAGTATTTT.

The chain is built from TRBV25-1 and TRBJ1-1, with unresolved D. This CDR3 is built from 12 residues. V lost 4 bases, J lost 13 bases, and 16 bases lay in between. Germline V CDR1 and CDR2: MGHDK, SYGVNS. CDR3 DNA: TGTGCCAGCAGTGCCACTTCCTGGGCTATTTTCTTT. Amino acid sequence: CASSATSWAIFF.

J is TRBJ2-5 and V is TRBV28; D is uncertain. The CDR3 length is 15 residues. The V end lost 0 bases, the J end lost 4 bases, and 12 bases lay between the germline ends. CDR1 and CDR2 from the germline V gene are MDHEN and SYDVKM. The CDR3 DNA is TGTGCCAGCAGTTTATGGGGCCAGGTTGGAGAGACCCAGTACTTC. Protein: CASSLWGQVGETQYF.

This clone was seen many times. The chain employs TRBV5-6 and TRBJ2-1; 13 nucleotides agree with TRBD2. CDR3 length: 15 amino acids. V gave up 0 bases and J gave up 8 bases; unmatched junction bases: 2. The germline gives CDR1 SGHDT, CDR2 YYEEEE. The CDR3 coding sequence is TGTGCCAGCAGCTTGGTAGGACTAGCGGGAGATGAGCAGTTCTTC. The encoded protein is CASSLVGLAGDEQFF.

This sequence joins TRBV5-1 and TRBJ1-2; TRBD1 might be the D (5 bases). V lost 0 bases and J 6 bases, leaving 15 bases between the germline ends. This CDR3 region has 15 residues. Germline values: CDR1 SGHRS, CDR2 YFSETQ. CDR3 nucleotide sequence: TGCGCCAGCAGCTTGGAAGTTGGGGGGTTTGATGGCTACACCTTC. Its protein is CASSLEVGGFDGYTF. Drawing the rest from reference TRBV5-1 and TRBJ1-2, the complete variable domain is KAGVTQTPRYLIKTRGQQVTLSCSPISGHRSVSWYQQTPGQGLQFLFEYFSETQRNKGNFPGRFSGRQFSNSRSEMNVSTLELGDSALYLCASSLEVGGFDGYTFGSGTRLTVV.

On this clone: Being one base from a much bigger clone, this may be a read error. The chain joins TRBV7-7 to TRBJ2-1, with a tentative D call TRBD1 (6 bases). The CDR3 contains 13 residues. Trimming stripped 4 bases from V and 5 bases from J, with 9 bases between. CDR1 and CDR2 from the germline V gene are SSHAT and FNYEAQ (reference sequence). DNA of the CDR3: TGTGCCAGCAGCTCGGACAGACACAATGAGCAGTTCTTC. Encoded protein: CASSSDRHNEQFF.

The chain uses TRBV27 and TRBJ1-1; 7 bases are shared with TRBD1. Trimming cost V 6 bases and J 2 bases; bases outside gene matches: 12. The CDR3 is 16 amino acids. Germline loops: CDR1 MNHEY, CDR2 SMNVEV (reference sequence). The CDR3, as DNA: TGTGCCAGCAGACAGGGGAGATTAAACGACAACACTGAAGCTTTCTTT. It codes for CASRQGRLNDNTEAFF.

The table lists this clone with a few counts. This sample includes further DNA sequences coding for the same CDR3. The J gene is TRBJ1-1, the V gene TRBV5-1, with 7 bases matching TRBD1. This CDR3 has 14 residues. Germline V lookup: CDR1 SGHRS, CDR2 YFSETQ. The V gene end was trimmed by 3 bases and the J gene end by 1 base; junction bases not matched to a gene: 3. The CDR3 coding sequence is TGCGCCAGCAGCTCAGGGACAGAGAACACTGAAGCTTTCTTT. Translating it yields CASSSGTENTEAFF. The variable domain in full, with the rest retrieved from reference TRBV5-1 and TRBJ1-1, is KAGVTQTPRYLIKTRGQQVTLSCSPISGHRSVSWYQQTPGQGLQFLFEYFSETQRNKGNFPGRFSGRQFSNSRSEMNVSTLELGDSALYLCASSSGTENTEAFFGQGTRLTVV.

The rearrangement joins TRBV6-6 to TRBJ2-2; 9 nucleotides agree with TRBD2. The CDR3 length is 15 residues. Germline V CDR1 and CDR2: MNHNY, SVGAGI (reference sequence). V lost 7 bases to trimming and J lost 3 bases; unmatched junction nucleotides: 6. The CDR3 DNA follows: TGTGCCAGCACGGACCGCGGGGGGGACACCGGGGAGCTGTTTTTT. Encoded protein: CASTDRGGDTGELFF.